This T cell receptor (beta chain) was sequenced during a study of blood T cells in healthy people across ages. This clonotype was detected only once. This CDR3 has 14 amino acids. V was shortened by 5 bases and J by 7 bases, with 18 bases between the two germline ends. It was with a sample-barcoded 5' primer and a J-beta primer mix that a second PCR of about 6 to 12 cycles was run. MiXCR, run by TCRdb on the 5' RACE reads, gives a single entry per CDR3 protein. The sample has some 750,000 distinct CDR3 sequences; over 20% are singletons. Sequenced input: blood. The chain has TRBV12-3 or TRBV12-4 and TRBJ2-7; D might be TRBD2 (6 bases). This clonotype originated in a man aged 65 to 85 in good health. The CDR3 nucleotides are TGTGCCAGCAGTCTAACGGGAGCGACCGGTGAGCAGTACGTC. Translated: CASSLTGATGEQYV.